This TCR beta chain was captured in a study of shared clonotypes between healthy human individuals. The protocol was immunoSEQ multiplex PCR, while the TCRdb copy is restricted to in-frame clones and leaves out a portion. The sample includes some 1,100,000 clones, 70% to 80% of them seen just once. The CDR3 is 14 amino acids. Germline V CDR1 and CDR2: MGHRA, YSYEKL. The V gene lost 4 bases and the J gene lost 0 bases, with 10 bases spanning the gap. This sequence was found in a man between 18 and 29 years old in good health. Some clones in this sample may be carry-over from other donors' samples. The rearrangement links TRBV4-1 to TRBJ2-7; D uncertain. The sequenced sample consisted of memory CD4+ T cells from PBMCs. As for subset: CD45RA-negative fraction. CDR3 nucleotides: TGCGCCAGCAGCCGTTTAGGCGGCTCCTACGAGCAGTACTTC. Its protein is CASSRLGGSYEQYF.